Below are 4 T cell receptor beta chains sequenced from a single sample in a study of cytomegalovirus exposure and HLA in healthy donors. Amplification used 60 Vbeta primers and 13 Jbeta primers. Measured with immunoSEQ multiplex PCR; TCRdb has only the in-frame clones, and not every one. Of about 200,000 clones in the sample, 80% to 90% were seen once. Sequenced material: PBMCs. These receptors originate from a man in his thirties or forties in good health and CMV-seronegative.

This clone was found a few times. The CDR3 protein is CASSFWDRISYEQYF. The CDR3, as DNA: TGTGCCAGCAGTTTCTGGGACAGAATTTCCTACGAGCAGTACTTC. V and J are TRBV28 and TRBJ2-7; 7 bases match TRBD1. The germline V gene encodes CDR1 MDHEN and CDR2 SYDVKM. The trim removed 3 bases at V and 1 base at J, leaving 6 bases unmatched. There are 15 residues in the CDR3.

This clone was recorded only once. The chain carries TRBV9 and TRBJ1-6, with D hard to call. Germline V gene data show CDR1 as SGDLS and CDR2 as YYNGEE. The CDR3 sequence is 14 residues long. V gave up 2 bases and J gave up 7 bases, with 10 bases separating them. CDR3 protein: CASSVGLTNSPLHF. The DNA of the CDR3 is TGTGCCAGCAGCGTCGGACTGACCAATTCACCCCTCCACTTT.

The chain joins TRBV5-5 to TRBJ1-5, with TRBD1 identical over 7 bases. Looked up from germline, CDR1 is SGHKS and CDR2 is YYEKEE (reference sequence). After removal of 0 bases from V and 3 bases from J, the junction contained 6 bases not matched to a gene. The CDR3 runs 16 residues. The CDR3 DNA is TGTGCCAGCAGCTTGGTCGGCAGGGGGGACAATCAGCCCCAGCATTTT. Its protein is CASSLVGRGDNQPQHF.

CDR3 region: CASSDPGVVETQYF. Written as DNA, the CDR3 is TGTGCCAGCAGCGACCCAGGGGTAGTAGAGACCCAGTACTTC. This chain connects TRBV2 to TRBJ2-5; possibly TRBD1 for D (6 bases). There are 14 residues in the CDR3. The germline V and J ends were trimmed by 6 bases and 4 bases, with 15 bases remaining between them. Germline V CDR1 and CDR2: SNHLY, FYNNEI.